Shown below are 19 T cell receptor beta chains from a single sample sequenced in a study of PD-L1 blockade in urothelial cancer. Time point here: pretreatment peripheral blood. Sequencing used immunoSEQ multiplex PCR; TCRdb keeps in-frame clones, though not all of them. The profile shows tens of thousands of clones, 85% of them singletons. This material consisted of PBMCs, taken around atezolizumab (anti-PD-L1) treatment. Receptors were obtained from a man aged 40-49 years with urothelial cancer.

V usage is TRBV30 and J usage is TRBJ2-7; D not certain. Germline CDR1 and CDR2: GTSNPN and SVGIG (reference sequence). The germline V and J ends were trimmed by 1 base and 4 bases, with 8 bases remaining between them. The CDR3 loop spans 12 amino acids. The CDR3 region is CAWSGSWYEQYF. CDR3 nucleotide sequence: TGTGCCTGGAGTGGGAGTTGGTACGAGCAGTACTTC.

This chain joins TRBV9 and TRBJ2-7; TRBD2 matches 8 bases. V dropped 4 bases and J dropped 3; count of bases not matched to a gene: 9. The CDR3 is 15 residues long. CDR1 is SGDLS, CDR2 YYNGEE, per germline. The CDR3 region is CASSPQRELDYEQYF. In nucleotides, the CDR3 is TGTGCCAGCAGCCCCCAGCGGGAGTTGGACTACGAGCAGTACTTC. Together with reference TRBV9 and TRBJ2-7, the CDR3 gives the full variable domain: DSGVTQTPKHLITATGQRVTLRCSPRSGDLSVYWYQQSLDQGLQFLIQYYNGEERAKGNILERFSAQQFPDLHSELNLSSLELGDSALYFCASSPQRELDYEQYFGPGTRLTVT.

This chain links TRBV7-8 with TRBJ1-1; D is perhaps TRBD1 (6 bases). The CDR3 runs 18 residues. Looked up from germline, CDR1 is SGHVS and CDR2 is FQNEAQ. Trimming cost V 2 bases and J 0 bases, with 19 bases left between them. DNA for the CDR3: TGTGCCAGCAGCTTAATAGGGATCAGGGGACCTATGAACACTGAAGCTTTCTTT. Its protein is CASSLIGIRGPMNTEAFF.

This chain uses TRBV19 with TRBJ2-3; weak D call: TRBD2 (6 bases). Germline assignment: CDR1 LNHDA and CDR2 SQIVND (reference sequence). The CDR3 spans 15 residues. V was trimmed by 5 bases and J by 5 bases, leaving 17 bases between them. The CDR3 here is CASSLAAARGDTQYF. The CDR3 DNA is TGTGCCAGTAGTTTAGCGGCAGCCCGCGGAGATACGCAGTATTTT.

CDR3: CASSLGQQMQETQYF. CDR3 nucleotide sequence: TGTGCCAGCAGCCTGGGACAGCAAATGCAAGAGACCCAGTACTTC. The chain recombines TRBV7-9 with TRBJ2-5, with 7 positions matching TRBD1. V dropped 5 bases and J dropped 2; count of bases not matched to a gene: 8. CDR1 is SEHNR, CDR2 FQNEAQ, per germline (reference sequence). This CDR3 spans 15 amino acids.

V usage is TRBV6-5 and J usage is TRBJ2-5, with a tentative D call TRBD1 (6 bases). V lost 4 bases and J 2 bases, leaving 11 bases between the germline ends. Germline V gives CDR1 MNHEY, CDR2 SVGAGI. The CDR3 totals 14 residues. The CDR3 is CASSSEGVQETQYF. CDR3 DNA: TGTGCCAGCAGTTCCGAGGGGGTACAAGAGACCCAGTACTTC.

The V gene is TRBV28, the J gene TRBJ2-7, with D hard to call. Germline CDR1 reads MDHEN; CDR2 reads SYDVKM. CDR3 size: 13 residues. The ends were cut back, 3 bases at V and 2 bases at J, with 8 bases in the middle. In nucleotides, the CDR3 is TGTGCCAGCAGTTTCCTACAGCCCTACGAGCAGTACTTC. It codes for CASSFLQPYEQYF.

The chain employs TRBV7-2 and TRBJ2-6, with a tentative D call TRBD1 (5 bases). Germline CDR1 and CDR2: SGHTA and FQGNSA. The CDR3 loop spans 15 amino acids. Trimming took off 6 bases at V and 4 bases at J, with 13 bases between the two ends. CDR3 nucleotides: TGTGCCAGCAGTCAAGGGGTAACCGGGGCCAACGTCCTGACTTTC. Translation: CASSQGVTGANVLTF.

The genes are TRBV5-1 and TRBJ1-1; 9 positions agree with TRBD1. Per the germline V gene, CDR1 is SGHRS and CDR2 is YFSETQ. V trimming: 4 bases; J trimming: 1 base; junction bases outside the gene matches: 5. The CDR3 consists of 15 residues. CDR3 in amino acids: CASSPRDRENTEAFF. CDR3 DNA sequence: TGCGCCAGCAGCCCCCGGGACAGGGAGAACACTGAAGCTTTCTTT.

The chain has TRBV2 and TRBJ2-1; maybe TRBD2 (6 bases). The CDR3 sequence is 14 residues long. Germline V gives CDR1 SNHLY, CDR2 FYNNEI. Trimming took 11 bases from V and 7 from J, leaving 21 bases between them. Here the CDR3 reads CASPPGARVNEQFF. CDR3 coding DNA: TGTGCCTCCCCCCCGGGAGCCCGGGTGAATGAGCAGTTCTTC.

This chain uses TRBV5-1 with TRBJ2-2, with 9 bases aligning to TRBD1. V was pared by 0 bases and J by 0 bases, with 15 bases of the junction left unmatched. This CDR3 comprises 21 residues. Germline-derived CDR1 and CDR2 are SGHRS and YFSETQ. CDR3 region: CASSLGLLSGTGSPNTGELFF. CDR3 nucleotides: TGCGCCAGCAGCTTGGGACTACTCTCCGGGACAGGGTCCCCGAACACCGGGGAGCTGTTTTTT.

The chain uses TRBV6-5 and TRBJ1-5, with 10 bases identical to TRBD1. This CDR3 comprises 16 residues. The V gene end was trimmed by 4 bases and the J gene end by 1 base; junction bases not matched to a gene: 4. Germline V gives CDR1 MNHEY, CDR2 SVGAGI. CDR3 protein: CASSSRQGASNQPQHF. The CDR3 region has the DNA TGTGCCAGCAGTTCGAGACAGGGGGCAAGCAATCAGCCCCAGCATTTT.

The chain has TRBV10-1 and TRBJ1-1; no firm D call. This CDR3 region has 11 residues. CDR1 is WNHNN and CDR2 is SYGVQD in the germline V gene (reference sequence). The V end was cut by 7 bases, the J end by 10 bases, with 13 bases between. CDR3 in DNA: TGCGCCAGCATTCGACTGGAAGGAGCTTTCTTT. Protein: CASIRLEGAFF.

The chain has TRBV7-9 and TRBJ1-3; weak D call: TRBD1 (5 bases). Germline V lookup: CDR1 SEHNR, CDR2 FQNEAQ (reference sequence). The CDR3 length is 15 residues. The V gene lost 5 bases and the J gene lost 0 bases, with 11 bases spanning the gap. This CDR3 is CASSPTGSSGNTIYF. The DNA of the CDR3 is TGTGCCAGCAGCCCCACAGGTTCCTCTGGAAACACCATATATTTT.

This rearrangement joins TRBV5-1 to TRBJ1-2, with TRBD1 identical over 9 bases. CDR3 length: 15 amino acids. The V gene's germline CDR1 is SGHRS and CDR2 YFSETQ. V lost 2 bases and J lost 8; bases outside the gene matches: 10. The CDR3 sequence: CASSLIVGQGRGYTF. The CDR3 DNA follows: TGCGCCAGCAGCTTAATTGTGGGACAGGGACGAGGCTACACCTTC.

V is TRBV28 and J is TRBJ2-1; 12 nucleotides line up with TRBD2. Per germline, CDR1 MDHEN and CDR2 SYDVKM. Trimming took 2 bases from V and 5 from J; bases not matched to a gene: 1. The CDR3 is made up of 15 amino acids. CDR3 amino acids: CASSLGLAGNNEQFF. Written as DNA, the CDR3 is TGTGCCAGCAGTTTAGGACTAGCGGGGAACAATGAGCAGTTCTTC.

The chain recombines TRBV27 with TRBJ1-5; TRBD1 matches 7 bases. Germline loops: CDR1 MNHEY, CDR2 SMNVEV (reference sequence). The CDR3 has 14 amino acids. V lost 4 bases and J lost 1; bases outside the gene matches: 1. In DNA, the CDR3 is TGTGCCAGCAGTTACAGGGGCAGCAATCAGCCCCAGCATTTT. As protein: CASSYRGSNQPQHF.

The V call is TRBV27, the J call TRBJ2-7, with 8 bases aligning to TRBD2. Germline V gene lookup returns CDR1 MNHEY and CDR2 SMNVEV (reference sequence). V dropped 0 bases and J dropped 7; count of bases not matched to a gene: 8. The CDR3 contains 15 residues. The CDR3 is CASSLSREGLGEQYF. CDR3 DNA: TGTGCCAGCAGTTTATCCCGGGAGGGCCTTGGAGAGCAGTACTTC.

DNA of the CDR3: TGTGCCAGCAGCTCCGCACCGGGGGAAAGCTATGGCTACACCTTC. Translated, it gives CASSSAPGESYGYTF. The chain carries TRBV9 and TRBJ1-2; a weak D match, TRBD1 (5 bases). V was shortened by 4 bases and J by 4 bases, with 17 bases between the two germline ends. Germline CDR1 is SGDLS and CDR2 is YYNGEE. The CDR3 loop spans 15 amino acids.